The source of this TCR beta chain is a study of T cell clonality in common variable immunodeficiency. This clone was seen many times. The protocol was immunoSEQ multiplex PCR, while the TCRdb copy is restricted to in-frame clones and leaves out a portion. The repertoire consists of tens of thousands of clones, none detected only once. The receptor's source is a person aged 18 to 75 in good health. Material: peripheral blood mononuclear cells.

The CDR3 sequence: CASSEWGGWAFF. The sequenced part of the CDR3 DNA is TGTGCCAGCAGTGAATGGGGGGGGTGG. V and J are TRBV6-1 and TRBJ1-1, with D maybe TRBD1 (5 bases). Coverage ceases 3 residues before the CDR3 finishes, and the germline J gene fills in the end. This CDR3 has 12 amino acids. CDR1 and CDR2 from the germline V gene are MNHNS and SASEGT.